The clone carrying this T cell receptor (beta chain) was counted many times. This entry comes from a study of read filtering for tumor transcriptome and immune sequencing. Study-level information: The cohort had roughly 16 men and 14 women aged roughly 47 to 90, mean about 66 years. After DNase treatment, RNA was made into whole-transcriptome libraries. Roughly 8 patients were R-ISS I, approximately 15 were R-ISS II, 6 or 7 were R-ISS III.

Molecular barcoded adaptors covering alpha/delta and beta/gamma chains were used on approximately 440 ng RNA. MiXCR, run by TCRdb on the reads, gives a single entry per CDR3 protein. The top ten hold roughly 11% of the sample, which has roughly 130,000 distinct CDR3 sequences, 10% to 15% seen once. Sequences were obtained from a population of CD138-negative cells sorted from bone marrow. This clonotype was sampled from a donor aged 40 or older with multiple myeloma.

In DNA, the CDR3 is TGTGCCAGTAAGGTGACTAGCGGGAACTCAATCAATGAGCAGTTCTTC. Translated: CASKVTSGNSINEQFF. The rearrangement links TRBV19 to TRBJ2-1; the match to TRBD2 covers 11 bases. The CDR3 is made up of 16 amino acids. Germline V gives CDR1 LNHDA, CDR2 SQIVND (reference sequence). V shed 7 bases and J 6 bases; nucleotides not matched to a gene: 11.